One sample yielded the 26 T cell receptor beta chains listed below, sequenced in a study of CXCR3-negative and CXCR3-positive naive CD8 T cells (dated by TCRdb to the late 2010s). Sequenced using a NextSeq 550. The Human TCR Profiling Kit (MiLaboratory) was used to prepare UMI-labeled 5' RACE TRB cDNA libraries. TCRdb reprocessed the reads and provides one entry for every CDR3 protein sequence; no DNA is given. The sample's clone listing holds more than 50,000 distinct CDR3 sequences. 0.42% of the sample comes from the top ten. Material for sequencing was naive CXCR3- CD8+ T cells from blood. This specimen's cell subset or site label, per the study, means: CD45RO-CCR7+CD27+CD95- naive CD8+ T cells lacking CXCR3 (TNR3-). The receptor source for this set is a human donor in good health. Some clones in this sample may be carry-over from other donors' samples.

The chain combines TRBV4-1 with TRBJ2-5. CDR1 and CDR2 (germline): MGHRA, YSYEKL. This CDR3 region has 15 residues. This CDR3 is CASSQVVSIMETQYF.

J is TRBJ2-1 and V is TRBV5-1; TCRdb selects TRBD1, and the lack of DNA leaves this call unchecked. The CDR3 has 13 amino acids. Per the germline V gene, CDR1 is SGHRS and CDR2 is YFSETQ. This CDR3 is CASSSVTGDEQFF.

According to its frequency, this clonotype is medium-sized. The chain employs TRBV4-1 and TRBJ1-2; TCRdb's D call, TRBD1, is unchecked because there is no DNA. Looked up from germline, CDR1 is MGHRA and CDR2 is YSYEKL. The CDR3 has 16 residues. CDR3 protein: CASSQDIWTGLNGYTF.

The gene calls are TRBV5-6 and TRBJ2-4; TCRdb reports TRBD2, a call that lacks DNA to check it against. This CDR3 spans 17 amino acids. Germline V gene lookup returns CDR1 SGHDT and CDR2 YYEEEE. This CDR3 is CASSPSSSGGDVNIQYF. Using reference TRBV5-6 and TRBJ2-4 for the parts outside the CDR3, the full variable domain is DAGVTQSPTHLIKTRGQQVTLRCSPKSGHDTVSWYQQALGQGPQFIFQYYEEEERQRGNFPDRFSGHQFPNYSSELNVNALLLGDSALYLCASSPSSSGGDVNIQYFGAGTRLSVL.

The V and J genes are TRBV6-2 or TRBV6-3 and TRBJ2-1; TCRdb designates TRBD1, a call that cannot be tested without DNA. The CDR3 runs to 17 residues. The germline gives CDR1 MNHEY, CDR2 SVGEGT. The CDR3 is CASSSPGTGSVYNEQFF.

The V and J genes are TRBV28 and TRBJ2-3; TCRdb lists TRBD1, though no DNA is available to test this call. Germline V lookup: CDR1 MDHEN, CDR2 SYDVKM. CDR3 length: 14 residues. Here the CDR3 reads CASSLGQDTDTQYF.

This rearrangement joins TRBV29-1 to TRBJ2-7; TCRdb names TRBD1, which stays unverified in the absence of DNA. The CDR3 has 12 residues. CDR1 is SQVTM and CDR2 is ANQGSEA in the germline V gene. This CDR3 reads CSAGEDSYEQYF.

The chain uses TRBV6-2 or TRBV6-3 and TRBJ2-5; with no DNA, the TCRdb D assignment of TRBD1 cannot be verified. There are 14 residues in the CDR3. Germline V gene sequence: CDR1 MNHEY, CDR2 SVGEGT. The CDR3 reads CASTPGPNQETQYF.

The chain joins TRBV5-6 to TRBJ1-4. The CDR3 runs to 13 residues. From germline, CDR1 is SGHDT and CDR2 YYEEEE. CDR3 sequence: CASSLATNEKLFF.

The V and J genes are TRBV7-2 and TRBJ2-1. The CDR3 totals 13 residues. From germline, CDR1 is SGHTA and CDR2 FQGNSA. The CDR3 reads CASTSGRHNEQFF.

CDR3 sequence: CASSSRVGPTGELFF. The V and J genes are TRBV12-3 or TRBV12-4 and TRBJ2-2. This CDR3 comprises 15 residues.

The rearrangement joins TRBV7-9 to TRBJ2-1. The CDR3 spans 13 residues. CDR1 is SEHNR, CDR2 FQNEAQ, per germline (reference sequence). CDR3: CASSLGVGVEQFF.

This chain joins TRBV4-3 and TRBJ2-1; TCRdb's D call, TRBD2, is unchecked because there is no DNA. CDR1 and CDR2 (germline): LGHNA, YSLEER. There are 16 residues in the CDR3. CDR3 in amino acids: CASSPDTELTRGEQFF.

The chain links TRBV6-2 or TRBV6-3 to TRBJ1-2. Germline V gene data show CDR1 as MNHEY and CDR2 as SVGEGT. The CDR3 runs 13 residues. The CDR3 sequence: CASSYLKLNGYTF.

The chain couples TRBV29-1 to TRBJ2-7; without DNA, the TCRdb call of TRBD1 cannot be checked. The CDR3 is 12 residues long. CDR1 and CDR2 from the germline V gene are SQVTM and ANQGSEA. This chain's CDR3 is CSVDRGQGEQYF.

The CDR3 loop reads CASSPPGQHAYEQFF. The rearrangement joins TRBV27 to TRBJ2-1; TCRdb calls TRBD1, which cannot be checked without DNA. The CDR3 is made up of 15 amino acids. Germline values: CDR1 MNHEY, CDR2 SMNVEV (reference sequence).

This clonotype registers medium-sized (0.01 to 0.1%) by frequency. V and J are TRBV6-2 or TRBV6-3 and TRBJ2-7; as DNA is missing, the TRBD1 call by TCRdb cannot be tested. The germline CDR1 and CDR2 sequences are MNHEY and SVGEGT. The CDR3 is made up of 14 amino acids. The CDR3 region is CASSPRGSTYEQYF.

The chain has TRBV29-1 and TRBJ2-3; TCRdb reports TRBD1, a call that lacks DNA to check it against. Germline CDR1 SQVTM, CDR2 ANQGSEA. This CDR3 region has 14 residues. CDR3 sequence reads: CSTLPGQTTDTQYF.

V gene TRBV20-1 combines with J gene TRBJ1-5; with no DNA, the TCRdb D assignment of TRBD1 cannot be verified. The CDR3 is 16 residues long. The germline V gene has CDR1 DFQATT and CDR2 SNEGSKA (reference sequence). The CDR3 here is CSARGPTGTDNQPQHF.

The CDR3 sequence is CATSRDLTSGDGNEQFF. The chain links TRBV15 to TRBJ2-1; TCRdb outputs TRBD2, but without DNA this stays unchecked. From germline, CDR1 is LNHNV and CDR2 YYDKDF (reference sequence). The length of the CDR3 is 17 residues.

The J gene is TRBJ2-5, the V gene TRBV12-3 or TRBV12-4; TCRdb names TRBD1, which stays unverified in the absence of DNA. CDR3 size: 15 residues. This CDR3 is CASSSADRARETQYF.

This CDR3 is CSVVKGQRELNEQFF. The chain recombines TRBV29-1 with TRBJ2-1; TCRdb's D call of TRBD1 is untestable without DNA. The CDR3 has 15 amino acids. Germline loops: CDR1 SQVTM, CDR2 ANQGSEA.

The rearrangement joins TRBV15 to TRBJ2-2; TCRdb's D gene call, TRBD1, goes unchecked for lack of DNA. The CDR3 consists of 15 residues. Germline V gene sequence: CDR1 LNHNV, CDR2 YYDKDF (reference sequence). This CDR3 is CATERGQGAPGELFF. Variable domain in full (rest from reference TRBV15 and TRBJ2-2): DAMVIQNPRYQVTQFGKPVTLSCSQTLNHNVMYWYQQKSSQAPKLLFHYYDKDFNNEADTPDNFQSRRPNTSFCFLDIRSPGLGDTAMYLCATERGQGAPGELFFGEGSRLTVL.

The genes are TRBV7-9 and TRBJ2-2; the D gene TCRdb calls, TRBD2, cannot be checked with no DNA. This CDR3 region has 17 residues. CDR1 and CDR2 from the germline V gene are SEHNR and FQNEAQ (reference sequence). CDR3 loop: CASSPSLEGRRTGELFF. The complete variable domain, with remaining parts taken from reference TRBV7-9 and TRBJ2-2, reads DTGVSQNPRHKITKRGQNVTFRCDPISEHNRLYWYRQTLGQGPEFLTYFQNEAQLEKSRLLSDRFSAERPKGSFSTLEIQRTEQGDSAMYLCASSPSLEGRRTGELFFGEGSRLTVL.

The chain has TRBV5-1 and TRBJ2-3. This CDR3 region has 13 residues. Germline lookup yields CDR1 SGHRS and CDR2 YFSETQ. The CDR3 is CASSPVPTDTQYF.

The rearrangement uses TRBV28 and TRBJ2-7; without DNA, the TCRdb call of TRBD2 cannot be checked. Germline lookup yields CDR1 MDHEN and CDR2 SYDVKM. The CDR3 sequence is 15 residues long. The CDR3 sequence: CASSFRSGEGYEQYF.